This T cell receptor (beta chain) was found in a study of cytomegalovirus exposure and HLA in healthy donors. Overall study context: Among the 350 to 400 donors who were genotyped, approximately 83% fell in the genetic ancestry cluster that is associated with self-reported Caucasian donors. Study-wide findings and caveats: Most TCR beta V segments were productive about 87% or about 30% of the time in an earlier analysis. Later analysis suggested most CMV-associated TCR beta chains were HLA-restricted.

Primers included in the PCR were 60 Vbeta and 13 Jbeta primers. Using immunoSEQ multiplex PCR, the repertoire was profiled, and TCRdb retains in-frame clones only, with some absent. The sample comprises around 89,000 clones, more than 70% of which are singletons, and just over 3% rests with the top ten. This CDR3 has 12 residues. The germline CDR1 and CDR2 sequences are SEHNR and FQNEAQ (reference sequence). With respect to this clone: Its antigen remains unknown. The junction shows a germline mismatch at one end, possibly a read error.

V usage is TRBV7-9 and J usage is TRBJ2-4; D ambiguous. The TCR was taken from a man aged 35-49 years in good health and CMV-seronegative. Sequenced: PBMCs. The CDR3 sequence: CSSSPESDIQYF. CDR3 coding DNA: TGTTCCAGCAGCCCCGAATCAGACATTCAGTACTTC.